Described below is a single T cell receptor beta chain sequence and its context. Its antigen is undetermined. Quantitative 5'-RACE was performed with molecular barcodes, and it yielded the TCR beta libraries. TCRdb independently ran MiXCR on the 5' RACE reads; one entry per CDR3 protein. The sample lists approximately 210,000 distinct CDR3 sequences; about 13% were seen once. CDR1 MGHRA and CDR2 YSYEKL come from the germline V gene. The CDR3 consists of 15 residues. Trimming cost V 1 base and J 2 bases, with 12 bases left between them. The sample is drawn from a study of CD8 T cells in ankylosing spondylitis. General study results and limits: Matched ankylosing spondylitis synovial fluid reportedly contained a significantly enriched population of disease-linked clones. There was a TCR beta motif, made of several highly homologous variants, that appeared characteristic of ankylosing spondylitis blood. Both synovial fluid and blood in reactive arthritis had previously been reported to carry some motif variants.

V usage is TRBV4-1 and J usage is TRBJ2-7, with D unclear. Sequences were obtained from blood, either unsorted or a sorted T cell fraction (not recorded which). This TCR came from a male donor with ankylosing spondylitis or in good health (not recorded which). DNA of the CDR3: TGCGCCAGCAGCCAAGTTTACTCGAACCCCTACGAGCAGTACTTC. Encoded protein: CASSQVYSNPYEQYF.